The rows below give T cell receptor beta chains drawn from one sample of a study of shared clonotypes between healthy human individuals. This table comes from immunoSEQ multiplex PCR, and its TCRdb copy is limited to in-frame clones, with some not included. The sample lists over a million clones; around 78% were seen once. Sequenced input: memory CD4+ T cells from PBMCs. These receptors all stem from a man younger than 35 in good health. Some clones in this sample may be carry-over from other donors' samples. CDR3s include the opening cysteine and the closing phenylalanine or tryptophan. D genes are given only for firm matches. Rows give clone size only sometimes, using once, few, many, or a class for an expanded clone.

v_gene: TRBV19
j_gene: TRBJ1-3
abundance: NA
d_gene: NA
CDR3aa: CASSKGLGGSYGNTIYF
CDR3nt: TGTGCCAGTAGTAAGGGCCTAGGGGGATCGTACGGAAACACCATATATTTT

v_gene: TRBV29-1
j_gene: TRBJ1-3
abundance: few
d_gene: NA
CDR3aa: CSVDLTGSGNTIYF
CDR3nt: TGCAGCGTGGACCTGACAGGCTCTGGAAACACCATATATTTT

v_gene: TRBV15
j_gene: TRBJ1-5
abundance: few
d_gene: NA
CDR3aa: CATSRDVSGDQHF
CDR3nt: TGTGCCACCAGCAGAGACGTGTCGGGTGATCAGCATTTT

v_gene: TRBV11-2
j_gene: TRBJ1-1
abundance: once
d_gene: TRBD1
CDR3aa: CASSLVRDRGPEAFF
CDR3nt: TGTGCCAGCAGCTTAGTCCGGGACAGGGGGCCTGAAGCTTTCTTT

v_gene: TRBV6-6
j_gene: TRBJ1-4
abundance: NA
d_gene: NA
CDR3aa: CASSASTTNEKLFF
CDR3nt: TGTGCCAGCAGTGCGTCCACAACTAATGAAAAACTGTTTTTT

v_gene: TRBV2
j_gene: TRBJ2-7
abundance: NA
d_gene: TRBD1
CDR3aa: CASEKTGVGDEQYF
CDR3nt: TGTGCCAGTGAAAAGACAGGGGTGGGCGACGAGCAGTACTTC

v_gene: TRBV5-6
j_gene: TRBJ2-3
abundance: NA
d_gene: NA
CDR3aa: CASSFGGASDTQYF
CDR3nt: TGTGCCAGCAGCTTCGGAGGTGCTTCGGATACGCAGTATTTT

v_gene: TRBV30
j_gene: TRBJ1-2
abundance: NA
d_gene: NA
CDR3aa: CAWSRAGWDGYTF
CDR3nt: TGTGCCTGGAGCAGGGCAGGGTGGGATGGCTACACCTTC

v_gene: TRBV27
j_gene: TRBJ2-7
abundance: NA
d_gene: NA
CDR3aa: CASRGTHSYEQYF
CDR3nt: TGTGCCAGCAGAGGGACTCATTCCTACGAGCAGTACTTC

v_gene: TRBV6-1
j_gene: TRBJ2-1
abundance: few
d_gene: NA
CDR3aa: CASRGGTQRLF
CDR3nt: TGTGCCAGCAGGGGCGGGACCCAGCGGCTCTTC

v_gene: TRBV9
j_gene: TRBJ1-5
abundance: NA
d_gene: NA
CDR3aa: CASGPEQGFQPQHF
CDR3nt: TGTGCCAGCGGCCCTGAGCAGGGGTTTCAGCCCCAGCATTTT

v_gene: TRBV2
j_gene: TRBJ1-2
abundance: once
d_gene: NA
CDR3aa: CASRTTGRPNYGYTF
CDR3nt: TGTGCCAGCAGGACTACAGGGCGACCTAACTATGGCTACACCTTC

v_gene: TRBV7-9
j_gene: TRBJ2-7
abundance: NA
d_gene: NA
CDR3aa: CASSLRPYEQYF
CDR3nt: TGTGCCAGCAGCCTGCGGCCCTACGAGCAGTACTTC

v_gene: TRBV7-2
j_gene: TRBJ2-7
abundance: NA
d_gene: TRBD1
CDR3aa: CASSKTGLSYEQYF
CDR3nt: TGTGCCAGCAGCAAGACAGGGCTATCCTACGAGCAGTACTTC

v_gene: TRBV9
j_gene: TRBJ1-1
abundance: once
d_gene: NA
CDR3aa: CASSATGIEAFF
CDR3nt: TGTGCCAGCAGCGCGACGGGGATTGAAGCTTTCTTT

v_gene: TRBV5-1
j_gene: TRBJ2-3
abundance: NA
d_gene: TRBD1
CDR3aa: CASSLSPDRVSDTQYF
CDR3nt: TGCGCCAGCAGCTTGTCCCCCGACAGGGTGTCAGATACGCAGTATTTT

v_gene: TRBV6-5
j_gene: TRBJ1-5
abundance: NA
d_gene: NA
CDR3aa: CASRSGAATNQPQHF
CDR3nt: TGTGCCAGCAGGTCCGGGGCAGCGACCAATCAGCCCCAGCATTTT

v_gene: TRBV2
j_gene: TRBJ2-3
abundance: NA
d_gene: NA
CDR3aa: CASRADRWSDTQYF
CDR3nt: TGTGCCAGCAGAGCTGACAGGTGGTCAGATACGCAGTATTTT

v_gene: TRBV9
j_gene: TRBJ2-7
abundance: NA
d_gene: NA
CDR3aa: CASSPRGGPRQYF
CDR3nt: TGTGCCAGCAGCCCGAGGGGGGGACCGCGGCAGTACTTC

v_gene: TRBV18
j_gene: TRBJ2-1
abundance: NA
d_gene: NA
CDR3aa: CASSPASSNEQFF
CDR3nt: TGTGCCAGCTCACCAGCTAGTAGCAATGAGCAGTTCTTC

v_gene: TRBV12-5
j_gene: TRBJ2-1
abundance: NA
d_gene: TRBD2
CDR3aa: CASGLVLPASGGKEQFF
CDR3nt: TGTGCTAGTGGTTTGGTACTCCCGGCTAGCGGAGGAAAGGAGCAGTTCTTC

v_gene: TRBV28
j_gene: TRBJ1-2
abundance: NA
d_gene: TRBD1
CDR3aa: CASSPRDRDYSGYTF
CDR3nt: TGTGCCAGCAGTCCCCGGGACAGGGACTACTCTGGCTACACCTTC

v_gene: TRBV19
j_gene: TRBJ2-6
abundance: NA
d_gene: NA
CDR3aa: CASSSMSSGANVLTF
CDR3nt: TGTGCCAGCTCCTCCATGAGCTCTGGGGCCAACGTCCTGACTTTC

v_gene: TRBV30
j_gene: TRBJ1-1
abundance: NA
d_gene: NA
CDR3aa: CAWSREGGGAFF
CDR3nt: TGTGCCTGGAGTCGTGAAGGGGGTGGAGCTTTCTTT

v_gene: TRBV29-1
j_gene: TRBJ1-2
abundance: NA
d_gene: TRBD1
CDR3aa: CSVRGQGGDYGYTF
CDR3nt: TGCAGCGTACGGGGACAGGGTGGCGACTATGGCTACACCTTC

v_gene: TRBV6-1
j_gene: TRBJ2-3
abundance: NA
d_gene: NA
CDR3aa: CASSYGGRDTDTQYF
CDR3nt: TGTGCCAGCAGCTATGGGGGGAGAGACACAGATACGCAGTATTTT

v_gene: TRBV28
j_gene: TRBJ2-5
abundance: once
d_gene: NA
CDR3aa: CASSQQGTQYF
CDR3nt: TGTGCCAGCAGCCAACAGGGAACCCAGTACTTC

v_gene: TRBV6-6
j_gene: TRBJ2-7
abundance: NA
d_gene: NA
CDR3aa: CASSYPGGSGSYEQYF
CDR3nt: TGTGCCAGCAGTTACCCTGGGGGTAGCGGTAGCTACGAGCAGTACTTC

v_gene: TRBV18
j_gene: TRBJ2-5
abundance: NA
d_gene: TRBD1
CDR3aa: CASSLPRDRETQYF
CDR3nt: TGTGCCAGCTCACTCCCCCGGGACAGGGAGACCCAGTACTTC